This T cell receptor (beta chain) was sequenced for a study of blood T cells in healthy people across ages (dated by TCRdb to 2013 to 2016). Regarding the study in general: Template switching captured roughly one uniquely barcoded TCR beta cDNA molecule per two T cells in model experiments. Using deep sequencing normalized with unique cDNA molecular identifiers, the study measured how TCR beta repertoire diversity changes with age. Using the same blood draw, the study looked at two additional independent replicas of 1 million unique cDNA reads for two donors, one aged 18 to 30 and the other aged 80 or older. To avoid experimental bias, donors of different ages were distributed randomly across sequencing lanes. The donors were divided into four age groups: young (average around 17 years), middle-aged (about 40), aged (under 70) and long-lived (about 90).

Overall results and qualifications from the work: Estimates of total diversity from one million sequenced T cells were regarded as lower bounds and underestimates. Compared with the aged group, the long-lived group had more naive CD4+ T cells, fewer expanded clones and increased TCR diversity, suggesting age selection. A strong correlation was found between observed TCR beta diversity and the percentage of naive T cells measured by flow cytometry. Conclusive comparison of naive and antigen-experienced compartments was prevented by the profiling of bulk unsorted PBMCs. Because donor CMV infection status was unknown, age-related changes in expanded clonotypes were potentially confounded. As age increased, observed TCR beta diversity per million T cells dropped in a roughly linear way, and a significant reduction was already evident by age 40.

Systemically healthy Caucasian individuals from Russia, 39 in total and aged about 6 to 90 years, were included as donors. Around 10 milliliters of peripheral blood were collected from each donor into EDTA-treated Vacutainer tubes. Ficoll-Paque density-gradient centrifugation was used to isolate PBMCs, with at least 6.5 million per sample. Trizol reagent was used to extract total RNA from the PBMCs, yielding at least 5 micrograms per sample. Naive CD45RAhigh/CD27high T cell percentages were measured by flow cytometry on a PBMC aliquot from every donor. Including the terminal cysteine and phenylalanine, the CDR3 comprises 14 residues. The only DNA kept is the CDR3, 42 bases in frame from the first base. The germline V and J ends show losses of 4 bases and 5 bases respectively, and no gene match explains 9 bases of the junction. For CDR1 and CDR2, the germline V gene (reference sequence) lists DFQATT and SNEGSKA.

The method was 5' RACE. Sequencing relied on an Illumina HiSeq 2500. The second PCR ran for about 6 to 11 cycles and used a J-beta primer mix along with a sample-barcoded 5' primer. Each TCR beta cDNA molecule received a unique molecular identifier from a template-switch 5' adaptor carrying 12 random nucleotides. Each sample yielded at least 2.5 million CDR3-containing paired-end reads. First-strand cDNA was synthesized from all RNA with the Mint cDNA synthesis kit, primed by a TRBC-specific oligonucleotide. All cDNA was treated with uracil-DNA glycosylase and then went through a first 18-cycle PCR with the universal primers M1SS and BC2_uni_R. In the paper's pipeline: Normalization of each sample was performed by random selection of 1 million high-quality reads, each carrying a distinct molecular identifier. Instead of being binned into consensus sequences, reads that shared molecular identifiers were thrown out. MiTCR, with a Q25 quality threshold and the strictest error-elimination algorithm, was used for CDR3 identification, clonotype clustering and error correction. A nonparametric unseen species model with Euler transformation was used to estimate a lower bound on total TCR beta diversity. TCRdb reran the public reads through fastp at Q25 and MiXCR, keeping productive beta chains. Rows are combined by CDR3 protein, so each entry shows the most common genes and DNA. The V and J calls were determined by TCRdb, not by the authors. This sample holds about 580,000 distinct CDR3 sequences; under 55% were observed only once. The top ten clones comprise 20% to 25% of the sample.

The sample holds a few counts of this clonotype. Its antigen is currently not known. No base quality values were provided; no much bigger clone lies one nucleotide off. Sequencing was carried out using blood. The receptor comes from a man older than 75 in good health. This chain is built from TRBV20-1 and TRBJ2-5; 8 central nucleotides agree with TRBD2. CDR3 region: CSANKIAGTETQYF. The sequenced DNA: TGCAGTGCTAATAAAATAGCGGGGACGGAGACCCAGTACTTC.